This note documents a single T cell receptor (beta chain) sequence. Its antigen is as yet unknown. Thymus specimens were resections from corrective heart surgery. Profiling relied on immunoSEQ multiplex PCR, and the TCRdb table lists in-frame clones only, not all of them. The sample contains some 72,000 clones, 95% to 98% of which appear only once. These data come from a study of human thymus T cells. CDR3 length: 14 amino acids. V was pared by 5 bases and J by 7 bases, with 14 bases between. Looked up from germline, CDR1 is SGHNT and CDR2 is YENEEA. Study-level results: Related research found strongly overlapping thymic repertoires in unrelated individuals.

This clonotype was sampled from a boy in the first two years of life with a congenital heart defect but otherwise immunologically healthy. The sequenced sample was thymus tissue. The chain uses TRBV11-3 and TRBJ2-2; D possibly matches TRBD1 or TRBD2 (6 bases each). CDR3 protein: CASSKSGAGGELFF. CDR3 nucleotide sequence: TGTGCCAGCAGCAAATCGGGGGCAGGCGGGGAGCTGTTTTTT.